This T cell receptor beta chain was recovered during a study of T cells in Graves' hyperthyroidism and ophthalmopathy. Trimming took 2 bases from V and 8 from J; bases not matched to a gene: 8. The V gene's germline CDR1 is MDHEN and CDR2 SYDVKM. This CDR3 is 16 amino acids long. Isolation of PBMCs was performed on 8 to 10 ml fresh peripheral blood. RNA transcripts provided the source from which TCR beta CDR3 regions were amplified. HTBI primers were the set used in a first-round RT-PCR of the TCR CDR3. TCRdb recomputed calls from the multiplex PCR reads with MiXCR, one row per CDR3 protein. The sample lists some 720,000 distinct CDR3 sequences, less than 20% seen once, with under 9.5% in the top ten. Study conclusions and caveats: Among clonotypes expanded in thyroid above 0.001, most were also found in blood.

As to this clonotype: Its antigen remains unknown.

The source material was blood. The chain joins TRBV28 to TRBJ2-3; 12 bases align to TRBD1. The source of this sequence is a man between 18 and 35 years old with Graves' hyperthyroidism. DNA for the CDR3: TGTGCCAGCAGTTTAGCCGGGACAGGGGGCGCGGGTACGCAGTATTTT. Translated: CASSLAGTGGAGTQYF.